This passage covers 5 T cell receptor beta chains from one sample sequenced in a study of radiotherapy plus CTLA-4 blockade in lung cancer. Sequenced by immunoSEQ multiplex PCR; TCRdb stores in-frame clones only, minus some. In the table there are roughly 97,000 clones, about 70% of which are singletons. The sample was peripheral blood, taken from a patient treated with radiotherapy plus ipilimumab. Source of these receptors: a human donor with non-small cell lung cancer who had a partial response to radiotherapy plus ipilimumab. Some clones in this sample may be carry-over from other donors' samples.

Only a few counts were recorded for this clone. The chain employs TRBV9 and TRBJ2-5, with 7 bases aligning to TRBD1. V gave up 4 bases and J gave up 5 bases; unmatched junction bases: 5. The CDR3 consists of 13 residues. The germline gives CDR1 SGDLS, CDR2 YYNGEE. DNA of the CDR3: TGTGCCAGCAGCTTGACAGGGTACGAGACCCAGTACTTC. Amino acids: CASSLTGYETQYF.

This chain links TRBV7-2 with TRBJ2-3, with 15 nucleotides matching TRBD2. CDR3 size: 17 residues. The germline V gene encodes CDR1 SGHTA and CDR2 FQGNSA. The ends lost 5 bases at V and 3 bases at J; junction bases unmatched: 6. In DNA form, the CDR3 reads TGTGCCAGCAGCCCTAGGACTAGCGGGGGGGCTACAGATACGCAGTATTTT. Protein: CASSPRTSGGATDTQYF. Drawing the rest from reference TRBV7-2 and TRBJ2-3, the complete variable domain is GAGVSQSPSNKVTEKGKDVELRCDPISGHTALYWYRQSLGQGLEFLIYFQGNSAPDKSGLPSDRFSAERTGGSVSTLTIQRTQQEDSAVYLCASSPRTSGGATDTQYFGPGTRLTVL.

The rearrangement links TRBV25-1 to TRBJ2-6; D is undetermined. CDR1 is MGHDK and CDR2 is SYGVNS in the germline V gene. Deletions cut 4 bases from V and 0 bases from J, with 7 bases between. The CDR3 sequence is 15 residues long. The CDR3 is CASSAPGSGANVLTF. CDR3 DNA: TGTGCCAGCAGTGCCCCCGGCTCTGGGGCCAACGTCCTGACTTTC.

This clone was counted a few times. The chain links TRBV6-1 to TRBJ1-1; D uncertain. This CDR3 region has 13 residues. Germline CDR1 reads MNHNS; CDR2 reads SASEGT. Trimming pared 4 bases from V and 3 bases from J, leaving 9 bases between. As DNA, the CDR3 is TGTGCCAGCAGTGTATTAGGAGACACTGAAGCTTTCTTT. This codes for CASSVLGDTEAFF.

The sample holds a few counts of this clone. The chain uses TRBV5-4 and TRBJ2-7; TRBD2 might be the D (6 bases). The length of the CDR3 is 13 residues. Germline V gives CDR1 SGHNT, CDR2 YYREEE (reference sequence). V lost 3 bases and J 3 bases, leaving 10 bases between the germline ends. The CDR3 region is CASSYGTFYEQYF. The DNA for the CDR3 is TGTGCCAGCAGCTACGGGACTTTCTACGAGCAGTACTTC.